These 27 T cell receptor beta chains were all obtained from the same sample, sequenced in a study of T cell changes during pregnancy in multiple sclerosis. Assay used: immunoSEQ multiplex PCR; TCRdb lists only in-frame clones, some missing. The sample lists about 66,000 clones, 90% occurring once. The sample here was peripheral blood, taken in the third trimester of pregnancy. These receptors were obtained from a female donor with multiple sclerosis, enrolled in a pregnancy study.

This clone was detected once. V usage is TRBV19 and J usage is TRBJ2-1, with D possibly being TRBD2 (6 bases). This CDR3 has 15 residues. V gave up 10 bases and J gave up 2 bases, with 18 bases separating them. Germline V gene data show CDR1 as LNHDA and CDR2 as SQIVND (reference sequence). CDR3 nucleotide sequence: TGTGCCACCTCGGAGGGCACCTCCACCTACAATGAGCAGTTCTTC. Amino acids: CATSEGTSTYNEQFF. Combining the CDR3 with reference TRBV19 and TRBJ2-1 gives the whole variable domain DGGITQSPKYLFRKEGQNVTLSCEQNLNHDAMYWYRQDPGQGLRLIYYSQIVNDFQKGDIAEGYSVSREKKESFPLTVTSAQKNPTAFYLCATSEGTSTYNEQFFGPGTRLTVL.

The chain employs TRBV5-1 and TRBJ2-1; 12 bases agree with TRBD2. Germline CDR1 SGHRS, CDR2 YFSETQ. Losses at the gene ends were 6 bases for V and 7 bases for J; bases not matched to a gene: 8. CDR3 length: 15 amino acids. The CDR3 sequence: CASTSGLAGENEQFF. CDR3 DNA sequence: TGCGCCAGCACCTCGGGACTAGCGGGCGAGAATGAGCAGTTCTTC.

The CDR3 is CASSVSGGTTYEQYF. The CDR3 DNA reads as TGTGCCAGCAGCGTTTCCGGGGGTACAACCTACGAGCAGTACTTC. The chain joins TRBV9 to TRBJ2-7; D is perhaps TRBD2 (6 bases). Germline CDR1 reads SGDLS; CDR2 reads YYNGEE. CDR3 size: 15 residues. Trimming took 2 bases from V and 2 from J, leaving 14 bases between them. Drawing the rest from reference TRBV9 and TRBJ2-7, the complete variable domain is DSGVTQTPKHLITATGQRVTLRCSPRSGDLSVYWYQQSLDQGLQFLIQYYNGEERAKGNILERFSAQQFPDLHSELNLSSLELGDSALYFCASSVSGGTTYEQYFGPGTRLTVT.

The chain links TRBV7-2 to TRBJ1-1; a weak D match, TRBD1 (6 bases). This CDR3 comprises 15 residues. The V end lost 4 bases, the J end lost 3 bases, and 15 bases lay between the germline ends. Germline CDR1 SGHTA, CDR2 FQGNSA. DNA for the CDR3: TGTGCCAGCAGCTCCAGAAACAGGGAACACACTGAAGCTTTCTTT. It specifies CASSSRNREHTEAFF.

The genes are TRBV30 and TRBJ2-5, with 8 bases aligning to TRBD1. V shed 2 bases, J shed 5 bases, and the junction held 7 bases outside the gene matches. The germline V gene encodes CDR1 GTSNPN and CDR2 SVGIG (reference sequence). The CDR3 has 14 residues. The CDR3 nucleotides are TGTGCCTGGAGTTTTCGGACAGGGTGGGAGACCCAGTACTTC. Translated: CAWSFRTGWETQYF.

The rearrangement uses TRBV19 and TRBJ2-3; 9 bases are a match to TRBD2. Trimming removed 2 bases from V and 2 bases from J; junction bases left unmatched: 2. The CDR3 contains 15 residues. Per the germline V gene, CDR1 is LNHDA and CDR2 is SQIVND (reference sequence). The CDR3 protein is CASSILAGDTDTQYF. CDR3 in DNA: TGTGCCAGTAGTATATTAGCGGGGGACACAGATACGCAGTATTTT. Looking up the rest from reference TRBV19 and TRBJ2-3 gives the full variable domain: DGGITQSPKYLFRKEGQNVTLSCEQNLNHDAMYWYRQDPGQGLRLIYYSQIVNDFQKGDIAEGYSVSREKKESFPLTVTSAQKNPTAFYLCASSILAGDTDTQYFGPGTRLTVL.

The V call is TRBV11-3, the J call TRBJ1-2; D perhaps matches TRBD1 (5 bases). Germline V gene data show CDR1 as SGHNT and CDR2 as YENEEA. V was shortened by 2 bases and J by 2 bases, with 12 bases between the two germline ends. This CDR3 has 15 amino acids. The CDR3 loop reads CASSLMGQWNYGYTF. Written as DNA, the CDR3 is TGTGCCAGCAGCTTAATGGGGCAGTGGAACTATGGCTACACCTTC. The variable domain in full, with the rest retrieved from reference TRBV11-3 and TRBJ1-2, is EAGVVQSPRYKIIEKKQPVAFWCNPISGHNTLYWYLQNLGQGPELLIRYENEEAVDDSQLPKDRFSAERLKGVDSTLKIQPAELGDSAVYLCASSLMGQWNYGYTFGSGTRLTVV.

The chain employs TRBV6-5 and TRBJ1-2; D remains unclear. The CDR3 spans 13 residues. Germline assignment: CDR1 MNHEY and CDR2 SVGAGI. V was shortened by 8 bases and J by 1 base, with 11 bases between the two germline ends. Written as DNA, the CDR3 is TGTGCCAGCGGGCGGGCTGGTAACTATGGCTACACCTTC. It specifies CASGRAGNYGYTF.

The chain combines TRBV16 with TRBJ2-3; a weak D match, TRBD2 (6 bases). The CDR3 length is 17 residues. The germline gives CDR1 KGHSY, CDR2 FQNENV. Trimming left V 4 bases short and J 2 bases short, with 19 bases between. This CDR3 is CASSRYGGLGNTDTQYF. In nucleotides, the CDR3 is TGTGCCAGCAGCCGATACGGGGGTCTGGGGAACACAGATACGCAGTATTTT.

V usage is TRBV2 and J usage is TRBJ2-5; 7 bases are a match to TRBD2. Trimming cost V 6 bases and J 4 bases; bases outside gene matches: 5. CDR1 is SNHLY, CDR2 FYNNEI, per germline. The CDR3 covers 13 residues. The CDR3 DNA reads as TGTGCCAGCAGACAGCGGGGCGGAGAGACCCAGTACTTC. Residues: CASRQRGGETQYF.

This chain connects TRBV7-3 to TRBJ2-7; 9 positions agree with TRBD2. Trimming cost V 4 bases and J 7 bases; bases outside gene matches: 5. The CDR3 consists of 13 residues. Per germline, CDR1 SGHTA and CDR2 FQGTGA. The CDR3 region has the DNA TGTGCCAGCAGCTCGGGACTAGCACGGGAGCAGTACTTC. Protein: CASSSGLAREQYF.

The chain joins TRBV30 to TRBJ2-1; the match to TRBD2 covers 8 bases. The CDR3 totals 15 residues. V trimming: 0 bases; J trimming: 3 bases; junction bases outside the gene matches: 4. Looked up from germline, CDR1 is GTSNPN and CDR2 is SVGIG (reference sequence). The CDR3 region has the DNA TGTGCCTGGAGTGTCCTGGCGGGGGGCTACAATGAGCAGTTCTTC. This sequence encodes CAWSVLAGGYNEQFF.

The chain combines TRBV19 with TRBJ1-6, with 8 bases identical to TRBD1. Germline-derived CDR1 and CDR2 are LNHDA and SQIVND (reference sequence). J was trimmed by 2 bases and V by 5 bases; bases with no gene match: 5. CDR3 size: 16 residues. This CDR3 is CASSVTGGAYNSPLHF. The CDR3 bases are TGTGCCAGTAGTGTTACAGGGGGGGCCTATAATTCACCCCTCCACTTT.

The J gene is TRBJ2-5, the V gene TRBV5-1; possible D gene TRBD2, 6 bases. V was trimmed by 5 bases and J by 3 bases, leaving 11 bases between them. The CDR3 loop spans 13 amino acids. Germline V gene data show CDR1 as SGHRS and CDR2 as YFSETQ. Written as DNA, the CDR3 is TGCGCCAGCAGTCGCTCGGGGGAAGAGACCCAGTACTTC. As protein: CASSRSGEETQYF.

The chain joins TRBV7-3 to TRBJ1-1; no firm D call. CDR1 and CDR2 (germline): SGHTA, FQGTGA. V lost 1 base and J 7 bases, leaving 13 bases between the germline ends. CDR3 length equals 14 residues. CDR3 protein: CASSLNLVGNEAFF. The DNA of the CDR3 is TGTGCCAGCAGCTTAAATTTGGTCGGGAATGAAGCTTTCTTT.

The rearrangement links TRBV5-1 to TRBJ2-5; D not certain. Germline values: CDR1 SGHRS, CDR2 YFSETQ. V shed 0 bases and J shed 3 bases, with 12 bases lying between them. CDR3 length equals 15 residues. The CDR3: CASSLVLGREETQYF. The CDR3 nucleotides are TGCGCCAGCAGCTTGGTTCTAGGCCGAGAAGAGACCCAGTACTTC.

The rearrangement uses TRBV6-6 and TRBJ1-4; D remains unclear. V dropped 5 bases and J dropped 8 bases, with 15 bases sitting between them. Germline V lookup: CDR1 MNHNY, CDR2 SVGAGI (reference sequence). The CDR3 consists of 14 residues. The CDR3 nucleotides are TGTGCCAGCAGTCAATCAGCGGTGAGAGAAAAACTGTTTTTT. The encoded protein is CASSQSAVREKLFF.

V is TRBV21-1 and J is TRBJ1-1; the table assigns TRBD1, which was not confirmed against the DNA. TRBV21-1 is a pseudogene locus. The CDR3 runs 24 residues. In DNA form, the CDR3 reads TGTGCCAGCAAAGGGGGGCGGGTCTCCGTCTGCTGCTGGGGAAAGGACAGGTTTAACACTGAAGCTTTCTTT. As protein: CASKGGRVSVCCWGKDRFNTEAFF.

The V and J genes are TRBV5-6 and TRBJ1-1, with D uncertain. Germline V CDR1 and CDR2: SGHDT, YYEEEE. Trimming removed 4 bases at V and 0 bases at J, with 10 bases between. The CDR3 extends over 14 amino acids. The CDR3 region is CASSRENLNTEAFF. The CDR3 coding sequence is TGTGCCAGCAGCCGGGAGAACTTGAACACTGAAGCTTTCTTT.

The V gene is TRBV5-6, the J gene TRBJ1-2; a possible D gene is TRBD1 (5 bases). This CDR3 region has 16 residues. Germline assignment: CDR1 SGHDT and CDR2 YYEEEE. Trimming took off 1 base at V and 2 bases at J, with 15 bases between the two ends. CDR3 region: CASSLTAAWGNYGYTF. Here the CDR3 DNA reads TGTGCCAGCAGCTTGACGGCAGCATGGGGCAACTATGGCTACACCTTC.

The V gene is TRBV7-9, the J gene TRBJ1-1; possibly TRBD1 for D (6 bases). This CDR3 is 17 amino acids long. Germline CDR1 reads SEHNR; CDR2 reads FQNEAQ (reference sequence). Trimming took off 5 bases at V and 4 bases at J, with 23 bases between the two ends. CDR3 amino acids: CASSPKYQARGGTEAFF. The CDR3 DNA is TGTGCCAGCAGCCCAAAATATCAGGCGAGGGGGGGCACTGAAGCTTTCTTT. The variable domain in full, completed from reference TRBV7-9 and TRBJ1-1, reads DTGVSQNPRHKITKRGQNVTFRCDPISEHNRLYWYRQTLGQGPEFLTYFQNEAQLEKSRLLSDRFSAERPKGSFSTLEIQRTEQGDSAMYLCASSPKYQARGGTEAFFGQGTRLTVV.

The chain couples TRBV4-3 to TRBJ1-3; maybe TRBD1 (5 bases). The CDR3 is made up of 16 amino acids. The germline V gene has CDR1 LGHNA and CDR2 YSLEER. V gave up 2 bases and J gave up 0 bases, with 11 bases separating them. CDR3 DNA sequence: TGCGCCAGCAGCCAAACAGGCGGGAGCTCTGGAAACACCATATATTTT. Amino acids: CASSQTGGSSGNTIYF.

The chain uses TRBV19 and TRBJ2-7; perhaps TRBD1 as D (5 bases). V was cut by 5 bases and J by 3 bases, with 26 bases left in between. Per the germline V gene, CDR1 is LNHDA and CDR2 is SQIVND (reference sequence). This CDR3 spans 18 amino acids. CDR3 sequence (DNA): TGTGCCAGTAGTCAACTTTCACAGACGGGCAGGGCTGGCTACGAGCAGTACTTC. Protein: CASSQLSQTGRAGYEQYF.

V and J are TRBV10-2 and TRBJ1-1; possible D gene TRBD1, 5 bases. Germline-derived CDR1 and CDR2 are WSHSY and SAAADI. Trimming pared 6 bases from V and 3 bases from J, leaving 20 bases between. CDR3 length: 16 residues. The CDR3 region is CASSLRTTTVDTEAFF. The CDR3 DNA follows: TGCGCCAGCAGCCTAAGGACAACCACCGTTGACACTGAAGCTTTCTTT.

The CDR3, as DNA: TGTGCCAGCAGCCTTAGCGGGAGGAGTGGTCGGGCCGGGGAGCTGTTTTTT. It encodes CASSLSGRSGRAGELFF. The chain couples TRBV11-2 to TRBJ2-2, with TRBD2 matching 10 bases. V was clipped by 5 bases and J by 6 bases; unmatched bases: 12. Germline CDR1 and CDR2: SGHAT and FQNNGV. The CDR3 has 17 residues.

This clone was detected once. CDR3 in DNA: TGTGCCAGTAGTACCTGGGGACAACAAGAGACCCAGTACTTC. Translating gives CASSTWGQQETQYF. The chain recombines TRBV19 with TRBJ2-5; the D gene is possibly TRBD1 (6 bases). The germline V gene has CDR1 LNHDA and CDR2 SQIVND (reference sequence). Trimming pared 4 bases from V and 2 bases from J, leaving 11 bases between. The CDR3 loop spans 14 amino acids. The whole variable domain, filled in from reference TRBV19 and TRBJ2-5, reads DGGITQSPKYLFRKEGQNVTLSCEQNLNHDAMYWYRQDPGQGLRLIYYSQIVNDFQKGDIAEGYSVSREKKESFPLTVTSAQKNPTAFYLCASSTWGQQETQYFGPGTRLLVL.

V is TRBV7-4 and J is TRBJ2-7, with D possibly being TRBD1 (6 bases). Germline V gene lookup returns CDR1 SGHVT and CDR2 SQSDAQ. Trimming left V 3 bases short and J 5 bases short, with 14 bases between. This CDR3 contains 14 residues. The CDR3 reads CASSLVTGSDEQYF. Here the CDR3 DNA reads TGTGCCAGCAGCTTGGTAACAGGGAGCGACGAGCAGTACTTC.